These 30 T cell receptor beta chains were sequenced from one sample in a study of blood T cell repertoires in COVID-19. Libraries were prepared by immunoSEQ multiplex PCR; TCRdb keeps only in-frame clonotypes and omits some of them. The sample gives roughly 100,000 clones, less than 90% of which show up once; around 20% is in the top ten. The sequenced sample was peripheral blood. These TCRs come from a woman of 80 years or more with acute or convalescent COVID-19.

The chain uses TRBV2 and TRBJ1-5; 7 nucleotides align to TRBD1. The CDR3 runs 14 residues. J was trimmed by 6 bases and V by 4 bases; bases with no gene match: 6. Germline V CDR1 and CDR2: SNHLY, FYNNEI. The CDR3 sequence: CASSARDSGQPQHF. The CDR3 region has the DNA TGTGCCAGCAGTGCCCGGGACAGCGGTCAGCCCCAGCATTTT.

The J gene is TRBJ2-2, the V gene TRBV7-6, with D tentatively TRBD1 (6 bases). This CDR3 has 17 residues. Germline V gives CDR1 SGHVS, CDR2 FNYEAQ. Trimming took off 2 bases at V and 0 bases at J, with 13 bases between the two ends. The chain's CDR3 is CASSLRADRANTGELFF. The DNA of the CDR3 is TGTGCCAGCAGCTTAAGGGCGGACAGAGCGAACACCGGGGAGCTGTTTTTT.

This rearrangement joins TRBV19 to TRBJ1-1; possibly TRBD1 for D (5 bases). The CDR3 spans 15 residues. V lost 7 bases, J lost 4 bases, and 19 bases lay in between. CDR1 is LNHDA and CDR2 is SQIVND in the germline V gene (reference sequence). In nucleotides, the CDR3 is TGTGCCAGTAACCGGGGACGGGGGATGGGCACTGAAGCTTTCTTT. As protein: CASNRGRGMGTEAFF.

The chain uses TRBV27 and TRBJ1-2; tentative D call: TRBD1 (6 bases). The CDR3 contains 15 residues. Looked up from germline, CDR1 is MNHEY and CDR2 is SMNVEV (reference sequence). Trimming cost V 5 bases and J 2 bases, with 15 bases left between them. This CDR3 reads CASSTLRGVNYGYTF. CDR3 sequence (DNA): TGTGCCAGCAGTACTCTCAGGGGCGTGAACTATGGCTACACCTTC.

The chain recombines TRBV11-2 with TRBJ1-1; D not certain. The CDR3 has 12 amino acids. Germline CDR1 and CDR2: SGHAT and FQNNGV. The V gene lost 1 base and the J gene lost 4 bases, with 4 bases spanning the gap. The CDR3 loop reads CASSLGPTEAFF. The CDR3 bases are TGTGCCAGCAGCTTAGGGCCCACTGAAGCTTTCTTT.

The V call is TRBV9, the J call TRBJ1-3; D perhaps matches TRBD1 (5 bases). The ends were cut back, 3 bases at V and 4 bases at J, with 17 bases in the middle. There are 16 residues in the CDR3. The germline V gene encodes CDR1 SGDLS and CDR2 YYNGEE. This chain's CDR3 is CASSALPAGPGNTIYF. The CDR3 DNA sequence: TGTGCCAGCAGCGCGCTCCCGGCAGGGCCCGGAAACACCATATATTTT.

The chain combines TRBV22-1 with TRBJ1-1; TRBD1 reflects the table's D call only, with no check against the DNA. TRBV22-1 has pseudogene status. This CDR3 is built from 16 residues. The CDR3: CPGSARPGGLNTEAFF. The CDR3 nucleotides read TGTCCTGGGAGCGCACGGCCAGGGGGCTTGAACACTGAAGCTTTCTTT.

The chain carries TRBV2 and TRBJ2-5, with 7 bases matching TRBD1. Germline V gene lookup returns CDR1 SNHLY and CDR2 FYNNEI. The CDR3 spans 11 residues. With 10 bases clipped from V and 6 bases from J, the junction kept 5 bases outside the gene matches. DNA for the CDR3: TGTGCCACCAACAGGGGAAAGACCCAGTACTTC. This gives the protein CATNRGKTQYF. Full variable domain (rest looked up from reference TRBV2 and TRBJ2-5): EPEVTQTPSHQVTQMGQEVILRCVPISNHLYFYWYRQILGQKVEFLVSFYNNEISEKSEIFDDQFSVERPDGSNFTLKIRSTKLEDSAMYFCATNRGKTQYFGPGTRLLVL.

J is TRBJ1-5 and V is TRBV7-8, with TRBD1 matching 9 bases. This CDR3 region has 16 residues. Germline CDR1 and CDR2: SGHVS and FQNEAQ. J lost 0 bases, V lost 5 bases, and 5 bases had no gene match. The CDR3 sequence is CASSMTGGGSNQPQHF. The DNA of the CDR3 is TGTGCCAGCAGCATGACAGGGGGAGGTAGCAATCAGCCCCAGCATTTT.

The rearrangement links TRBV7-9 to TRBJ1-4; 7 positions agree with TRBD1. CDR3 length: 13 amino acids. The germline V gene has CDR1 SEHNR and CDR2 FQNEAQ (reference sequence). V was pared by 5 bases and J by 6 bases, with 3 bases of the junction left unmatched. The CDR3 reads CASSTGAYEKLFF. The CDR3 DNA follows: TGTGCCAGCAGCACAGGGGCGTATGAAAAACTGTTTTTT.

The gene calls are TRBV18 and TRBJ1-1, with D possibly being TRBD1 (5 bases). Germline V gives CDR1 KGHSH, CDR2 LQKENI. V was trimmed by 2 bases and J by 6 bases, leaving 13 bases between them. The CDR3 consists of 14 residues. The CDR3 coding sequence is TGTGCCAGCTCACCAGATCCGGCAGGGCCTGAAGCTTTCTTT. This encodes CASSPDPAGPEAFF. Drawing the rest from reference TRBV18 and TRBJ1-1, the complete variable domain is NAGVMQNPRHLVRRRGQEARLRCSPMKGHSHVYWYRQLPEEGLKFMVYLQKENIIDESGMPKERFSAEFPKEGPSILRIQQVVRGDSAAYFCASSPDPAGPEAFFGQGTRLTVV.

The CDR3 loop reads CASSSIRTGGSGNTIYF. The CDR3 nucleotides are TGTGCCAGCAGCTCCATTCGGACAGGGGGATCTGGAAACACCATATATTTT. V gene TRBV7-3 combines with J gene TRBJ1-3; 10 bases map to TRBD1. In germline, CDR1 is SGHTA, CDR2 FQGTGA. The CDR3 totals 17 residues. J lost 1 base, V lost 4 bases, and 7 bases had no gene match.

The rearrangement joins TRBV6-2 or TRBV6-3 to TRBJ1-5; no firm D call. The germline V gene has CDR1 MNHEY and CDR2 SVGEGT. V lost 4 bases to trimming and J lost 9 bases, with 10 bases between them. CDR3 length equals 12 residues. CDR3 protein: CASSSYSLPQHF. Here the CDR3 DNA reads TGTGCCAGCAGTTCTTACAGTCTGCCCCAGCATTTT.

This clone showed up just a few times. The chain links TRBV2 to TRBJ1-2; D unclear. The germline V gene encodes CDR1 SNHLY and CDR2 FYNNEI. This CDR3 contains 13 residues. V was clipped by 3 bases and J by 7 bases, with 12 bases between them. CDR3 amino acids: CASSEEGLSGYTF. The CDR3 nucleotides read TGTGCCAGCAGTGAGGAGGGCTTGAGTGGCTACACCTTC. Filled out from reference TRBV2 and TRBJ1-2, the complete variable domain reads EPEVTQTPSHQVTQMGQEVILRCVPISNHLYFYWYRQILGQKVEFLVSFYNNEISEKSEIFDDQFSVERPDGSNFTLKIRSTKLEDSAMYFCASSEEGLSGYTFGSGTRLTVV.

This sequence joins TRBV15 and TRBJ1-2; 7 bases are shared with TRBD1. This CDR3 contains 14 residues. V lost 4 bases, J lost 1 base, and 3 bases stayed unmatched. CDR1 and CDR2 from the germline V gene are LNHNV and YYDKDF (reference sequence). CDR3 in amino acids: CATSNHRGNYGYTF. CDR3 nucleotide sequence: TGTGCCACCAGCAACCACAGGGGTAACTATGGCTACACCTTC.

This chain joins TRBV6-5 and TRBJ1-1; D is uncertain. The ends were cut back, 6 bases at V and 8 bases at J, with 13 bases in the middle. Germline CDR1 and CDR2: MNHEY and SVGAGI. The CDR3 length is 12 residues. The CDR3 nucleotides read TGTGCCAGCAGCCGCGGGTGGGGAGAAGCTTTCTTT. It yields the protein CASSRGWGEAFF.

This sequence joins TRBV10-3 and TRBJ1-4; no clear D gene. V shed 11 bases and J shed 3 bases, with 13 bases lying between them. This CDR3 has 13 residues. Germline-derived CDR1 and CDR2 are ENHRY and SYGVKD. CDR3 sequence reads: CAVRVTPNEKLFF. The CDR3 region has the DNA TGTGCCGTCCGGGTGACCCCTAATGAAAAACTGTTTTTT.

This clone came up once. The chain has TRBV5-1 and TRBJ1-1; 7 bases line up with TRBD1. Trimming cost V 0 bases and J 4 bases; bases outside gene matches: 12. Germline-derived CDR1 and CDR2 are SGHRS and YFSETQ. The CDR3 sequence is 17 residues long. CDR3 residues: CASSLEGTGVGSTEAFF. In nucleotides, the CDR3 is TGCGCCAGCAGCTTGGAAGGAACAGGGGTTGGGAGCACTGAAGCTTTCTTT.

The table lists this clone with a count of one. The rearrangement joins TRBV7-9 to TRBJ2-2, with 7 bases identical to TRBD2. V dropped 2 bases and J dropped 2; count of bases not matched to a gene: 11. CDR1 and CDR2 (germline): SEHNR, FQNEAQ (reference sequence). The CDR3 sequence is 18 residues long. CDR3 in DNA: TGTGCCAGCAGCTTAACCCGAGGAGCGGGGACCAACACCGGGGAGCTGTTTTTT. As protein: CASSLTRGAGTNTGELFF. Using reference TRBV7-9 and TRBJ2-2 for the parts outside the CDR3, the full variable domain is DTGVSQNPRHKITKRGQNVTFRCDPISEHNRLYWYRQTLGQGPEFLTYFQNEAQLEKSRLLSDRFSAERPKGSFSTLEIQRTEQGDSAMYLCASSLTRGAGTNTGELFFGEGSRLTVL.

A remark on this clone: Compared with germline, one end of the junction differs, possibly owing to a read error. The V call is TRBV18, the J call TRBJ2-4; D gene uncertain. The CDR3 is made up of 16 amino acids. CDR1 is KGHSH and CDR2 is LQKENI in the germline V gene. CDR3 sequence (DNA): TGTGCCAGCTCACCACCATTCGGTGTAGCCAAAAACATTCAGTACTTT. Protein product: CASSPPFGVAKNIQYF.

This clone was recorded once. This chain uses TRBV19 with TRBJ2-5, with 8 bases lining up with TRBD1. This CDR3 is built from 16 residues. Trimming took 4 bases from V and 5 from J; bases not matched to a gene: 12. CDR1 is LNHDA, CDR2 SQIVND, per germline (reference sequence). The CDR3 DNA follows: TGTGCCAGTAGTACAGGACAGGGAGTGTCCAAGGAGACCCAGTACTTC. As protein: CASSTGQGVSKETQYF.

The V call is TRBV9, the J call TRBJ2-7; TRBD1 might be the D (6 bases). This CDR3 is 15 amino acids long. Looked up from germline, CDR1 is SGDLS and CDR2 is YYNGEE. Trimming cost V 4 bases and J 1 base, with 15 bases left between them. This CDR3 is CASSPLQGPSYEQYF. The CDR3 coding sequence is TGTGCCAGCAGCCCCCTTCAGGGGCCATCCTACGAGCAGTACTTC.

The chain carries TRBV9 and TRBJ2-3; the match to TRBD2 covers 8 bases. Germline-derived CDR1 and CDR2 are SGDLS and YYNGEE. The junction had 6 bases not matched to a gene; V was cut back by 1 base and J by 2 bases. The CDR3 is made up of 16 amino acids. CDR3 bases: TGTGCCAGCAGCGTATTGAATAGCGGGGTCACAGATACGCAGTATTTT. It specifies CASSVLNSGVTDTQYF.

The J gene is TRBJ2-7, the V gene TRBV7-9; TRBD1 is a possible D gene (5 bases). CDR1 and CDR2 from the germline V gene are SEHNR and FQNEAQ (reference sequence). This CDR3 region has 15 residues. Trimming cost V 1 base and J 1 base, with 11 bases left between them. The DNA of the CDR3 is TGTGCCAGCAGCTTAGGACAGACCCTTTCCTACGAGCAGTACTTC. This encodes CASSLGQTLSYEQYF. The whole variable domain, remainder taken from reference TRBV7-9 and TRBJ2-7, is DTGVSQNPRHKITKRGQNVTFRCDPISEHNRLYWYRQTLGQGPEFLTYFQNEAQLEKSRLLSDRFSAERPKGSFSTLEIQRTEQGDSAMYLCASSLGQTLSYEQYFGPGTRLTVT.

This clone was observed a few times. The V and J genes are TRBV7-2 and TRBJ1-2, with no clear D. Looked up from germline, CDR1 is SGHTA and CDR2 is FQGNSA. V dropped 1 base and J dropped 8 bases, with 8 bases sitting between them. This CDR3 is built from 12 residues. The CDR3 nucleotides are TGTGCCAGCAGCTTAGACGAGGGCGGCTACACCTTC. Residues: CASSLDEGGYTF.

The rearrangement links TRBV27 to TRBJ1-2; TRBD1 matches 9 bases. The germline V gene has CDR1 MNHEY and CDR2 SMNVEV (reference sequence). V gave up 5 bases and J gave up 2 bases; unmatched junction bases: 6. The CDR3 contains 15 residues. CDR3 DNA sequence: TGTGCCAGCAGTGCACCGGGACAGGGAAACTATGGCTACACCTTC. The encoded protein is CASSAPGQGNYGYTF.

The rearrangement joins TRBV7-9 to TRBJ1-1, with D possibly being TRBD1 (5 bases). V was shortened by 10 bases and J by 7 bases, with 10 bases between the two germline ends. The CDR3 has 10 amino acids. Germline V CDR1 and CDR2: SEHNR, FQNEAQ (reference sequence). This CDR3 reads CATQGSEAFF. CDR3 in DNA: TGTGCCACCCAGGGTAGTGAAGCTTTCTTT.

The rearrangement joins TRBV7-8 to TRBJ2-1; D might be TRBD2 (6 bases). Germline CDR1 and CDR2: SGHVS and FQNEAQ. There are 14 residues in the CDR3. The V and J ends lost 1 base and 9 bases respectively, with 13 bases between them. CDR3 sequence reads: CASSLDRARGEQFF. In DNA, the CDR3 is TGTGCCAGCAGCTTAGATAGGGCGCGGGGTGAGCAGTTCTTC.

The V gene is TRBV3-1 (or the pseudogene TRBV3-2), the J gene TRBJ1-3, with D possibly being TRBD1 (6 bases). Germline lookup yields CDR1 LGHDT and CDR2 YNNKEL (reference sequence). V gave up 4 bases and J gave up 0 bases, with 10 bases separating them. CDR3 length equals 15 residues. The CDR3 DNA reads TGTGCCAGCAGCCTACAGGGCACCTCTGGAAACACCATATATTTT. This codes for CASSLQGTSGNTIYF.

The CDR3 here is CASRGGQGWSYEQYF. In DNA form, the CDR3 reads TGTGCCAGCAGGGGGGGACAGGGTTGGTCCTACGAGCAGTACTTC. The gene calls are TRBV6-5 and TRBJ2-7; 9 bases map to TRBD1. V trimming: 6 bases; J trimming: 1 base; junction bases outside the gene matches: 7. Per germline, CDR1 MNHEY and CDR2 SVGAGI. CDR3 size: 15 residues.